This is a list of T cell receptor beta chains from one sample in a study of shared clonotypes between healthy human individuals. Assay used: immunoSEQ multiplex PCR; TCRdb lists only in-frame clones, some missing. The sample yields 550,000 to 750,000 clones, under 95% seen once. What was sequenced was naive CD8+ T cells sorted from blood. All receptors come from a man aged 25 to 40 in good health. Each CDR3 is given with its conserved first and last residue. The D gene is left open where the match is weak. Size is omitted from some rows. Given values are once, few, many or a class for expanded clones.

.,TRBV7-6,.,TRBJ2-6,TGTGCCGCCACTAAGGGCTCTGGGGCCAACGTCCTGACTTTC,CAATKGSGANVLTF
once,TRBV7-9,.,TRBJ2-3,TGTGCCAGCAGCTTAGCCCACGCAGATACGCAGTATTTT,CASSLAHADTQYF
.,TRBV6-4,.,TRBJ2-7,TGTGCCAGCAGTGACGATGGGGAGCAGTACTTC,CASSDDGEQYF
.,TRBV19,.,TRBJ1-2,TGTGCCAGTAGTATTTATGAATACTCAAACTATGGCTACACCTTC,CASSIYEYSNYGYTF
.,TRBV6-1,TRBD1,TRBJ1-3,TGTGCCAGCAGACTAACAGGGGCTGGAAACACCATATATTTT,CASRLTGAGNTIYF
.,TRBV5-5,.,TRBJ1-1,TGTGCCAGCAGCTGGACGACAGGAGCTAAGGCCGAAGCTTTCTTT,CASSWTTGAKAEAFF
once,TRBV6-4,.,TRBJ2-3,TGTGCCAGCAGTGGGGACTCTAGCACAGATACGCAGTATTTT,CASSGDSSTDTQYF
.,TRBV4-1,.,TRBJ2-7,TGCGCCAGCAGCCAAGCGCCAGGGTACTACGAGCAGTACTTC,CASSQAPGYYEQYF
.,TRBV7-8,TRBD2,TRBJ2-2,TGTGCCAGCAGCTTTCGGCCGCGGGAGGGTATCGGGGAGCTGTTTTTT,CASSFRPREGIGELFF
.,TRBV6-6,.,TRBJ2-7,TGTGCCAGCAGAAAAGAAACCGGCAGGAGCTCCTACGAGCAGTACTTC,CASRKETGRSSYEQYF
.,TRBV2,.,TRBJ2-7,TGTGCCAGCAGTGCCCCCGAGCAGTACTTC,CASSAPEQYF
.,TRBV7-9,TRBD1,TRBJ1-2,TGTGCCAGCAGCTCACCGGGACAGGGGGCTGATGGCTACACCTTC,CASSSPGQGADGYTF
.,TRBV11-2,TRBD1,TRBJ2-7,TGTGCCAGCACCTACCAGGGGGATTCTGACTACGAGCAGTACTTC,CASTYQGDSDYEQYF
.,TRBV28,TRBD2,TRBJ2-3,TGTGCCAGCAGTACCACGGGACTAGCGGGAGGGGATGCAGATACGCAGTATTTT,CASSTTGLAGGDADTQYF
once,TRBV13,.,TRBJ2-7,TGTGCCAGCAGCTTAGGCGCAGGCGAGGAGCAGTACTTC,CASSLGAGEEQYF
few,TRBV7-2,.,TRBJ2-1,TGTGCCAGCAGCTTAGTTGGGGGACTCTACAATGAGCAGTTCTTC,CASSLVGGLYNEQFF